This T cell receptor (beta chain) originates from a study of spatial heterogeneity in lung cancer. The wider study: Unique TCR and UMI combinations averaged more than ten appearances each in raw reads.

In germline, CDR1 is DFQATT, CDR2 SNEGSKA (reference sequence). The CDR3 sequence is 14 residues long. V was pared by 3 bases and J by 7 bases, with 15 bases between. Stated time point: sample taken at primary tumor resection. Samples were obtained from about 75 donors, all untreated early-stage non-small cell lung cancer patients. Tumor, nontumor lung or frozen PBMC supplied whole RNA, sequenced without sorting. By share, this clonotype ranks as medium-sized. Its matching antigen is unknown. Study-wide results and caveats: Expanded intratumoral alpha and beta TCR counts tracked tumor mutation counts. Beta chains had around 12% coverage of tumor T cells, and alpha chains had 7% to 8%.

TCRdb processed the 5' RACE reads anew with MiXCR; each CDR3 protein has one entry. The data show around 2,500 distinct CDR3 sequences, with approximately 8% seen just once and around 25% held by the top ten. Here the sequenced sample was lung tumor tissue, taken at surgery. The chain has TRBV20-1 and TRBJ2-2; a possible D gene is TRBD2 (6 bases). The source is a female donor with early-stage non-small cell lung cancer. The CDR3 spells CSASRRGGDGELFF. Written as DNA, the CDR3 is TGCAGTGCTAGTAGGCGAGGAGGGGACGGGGAGCTGTTTTTT.